The 2 T cell receptor beta chains listed next were all sequenced from one sample in a study of CD4 T cell repertoires in COVID-19. Sequenced by immunoSEQ multiplex PCR; TCRdb stores in-frame clones only, minus some. Of approximately 75,000 clones listed, roughly four fifths are singletons. The sequencing used CD4+ T cells from peripheral blood, collected after recovery from COVID-19. The source is a human donor who had COVID-19.

V usage is TRBV10-1 and J usage is TRBJ2-2; the match to TRBD1 covers 7 bases. This CDR3 is 14 amino acids long. Germline-derived CDR1 and CDR2 are WNHNN and SYGVQD (reference sequence). With V trimmed by 9 bases and J by 3 bases, 7 bases remained unmatched. Here the CDR3 reads CASRQGRDTGELFF. CDR3 DNA sequence: TGCGCCAGTCGACAGGGTCGGGACACCGGGGAGCTGTTTTTT.

The count of this clone is one. V gene TRBV7-2 combines with J gene TRBJ2-3; D unresolved. This CDR3 has 15 amino acids. The germline CDR1 and CDR2 sequences are SGHTA and FQGNSA. Trimming stripped 1 base from V and 5 bases from J, with 13 bases between. The CDR3 DNA reads as TGTGCCAGCAGCTTAGGTAGTCGGGTGGTAGATACGCAGTATTTT. It translates to CASSLGSRVVDTQYF.